The 20 T cell receptor beta chains in this list originate from one sample, sequenced in a study of blood T cell repertoires in COVID-19. Profiling relied on immunoSEQ multiplex PCR, and the TCRdb table lists in-frame clones only, not all of them. The sample has approximately 220,000 clones; approximately 88% are singletons. The sequenced sample was PBMCs or T cells enriched from blood (not recorded which). The receptors stem from a woman in her twenties or thirties with acute COVID-19.

This clone has just a few counts. Other DNA sequences in this sample translate to the same CDR3. The CDR3 loop is CSVEGDRGYGYTF. The CDR3 DNA is TGCAGCGTTGAAGGGGACAGGGGCTATGGCTACACCTTC. The chain carries TRBV29-1 and TRBJ1-2; 10 bases are shared with TRBD1. From germline, CDR1 is SQVTM and CDR2 ANQGSEA. The CDR3 spans 13 residues. V gave up 1 base and J gave up 4 bases; unmatched junction bases: 0.

The J gene is TRBJ1-1, the V gene TRBV15; possible D gene TRBD1, 5 bases. Trimming stripped 3 bases from V and 3 bases from J, with 20 bases between. The germline CDR1 and CDR2 sequences are LNHNV and YYDKDF (reference sequence). This CDR3 has 17 amino acids. The CDR3 DNA is TGTGCCACCAGCAGGAGGGACTCCCCAATTAGTGACACTGAAGCTTTCTTT. This gives the protein CATSRRDSPISDTEAFF.

The chain carries TRBV30 and TRBJ1-2; the match to TRBD1 covers 7 bases. The germline gives CDR1 GTSNPN, CDR2 SVGIG (reference sequence). The ends lost 8 bases at V and 2 bases at J; junction bases unmatched: 8. This CDR3 has 13 amino acids. In DNA form, the CDR3 reads TGTGCCCGTCGGGACAGCGGGAACTATGGCTACACCTTC. It codes for CARRDSGNYGYTF.

The V call is TRBV5-1, the J call TRBJ1-1; a weak D match, TRBD1 (6 bases). The germline V and J ends were trimmed by 4 bases and 5 bases, with 18 bases remaining between them. The CDR3 runs to 15 residues. The V gene's germline CDR1 is SGHRS and CDR2 YFSETQ. The CDR3 here is CASSPGGGRGTEAFF. In nucleotides, the CDR3 is TGCGCCAGCAGCCCGGGCGGGGGCCGCGGAACTGAAGCTTTCTTT. The whole variable domain, remainder taken from reference TRBV5-1 and TRBJ1-1, is KAGVTQTPRYLIKTRGQQVTLSCSPISGHRSVSWYQQTPGQGLQFLFEYFSETQRNKGNFPGRFSGRQFSNSRSEMNVSTLELGDSALYLCASSPGGGRGTEAFFGQGTRLTVV.

V gene TRBV6-2 or TRBV6-3 combines with J gene TRBJ2-3; 9 nucleotides align to TRBD1. V lost 6 bases, J lost 2 bases, and 9 bases stayed unmatched. This CDR3 spans 16 amino acids. CDR1 and CDR2 (germline): MNHEY, SVGEGT. CDR3 residues: CASSPWTGALTDTQYF. DNA of the CDR3: TGTGCCAGCAGCCCATGGACAGGGGCCCTCACAGATACGCAGTATTTT.

V gene TRBV27 combines with J gene TRBJ1-5; possibly TRBD1 for D (5 bases). The CDR3 runs to 15 residues. Germline lookup yields CDR1 MNHEY and CDR2 SMNVEV (reference sequence). Trimming removed 11 bases at V and 5 bases at J, with 22 bases between. The DNA of the CDR3 is TGTGCCGGAAACCTTGAGCAGGGTTCGTATCAGCCCCAGCATTTT. It is translated as CAGNLEQGSYQPQHF.

A single count supports this clone. The CDR3 DNA follows: TGTGCCAGCAGCTTAGGGGCGGGAGATACGCAGTATTTT. Translating gives CASSLGAGDTQYF. This rearrangement joins TRBV7-9 to TRBJ2-3, with D tentatively TRBD2 (5 bases). Trimming took 1 base from V and 5 from J, leaving 7 bases between them. Germline CDR1 SEHNR, CDR2 FQNEAQ (reference sequence). This CDR3 spans 13 amino acids.

The chain employs TRBV4-1 and TRBJ1-4; possible D gene TRBD1, 6 bases. The CDR3 is 19 amino acids. Looked up from germline, CDR1 is MGHRA and CDR2 is YSYEKL. Deletions cut 0 bases from V and 5 bases from J, with 22 bases between. The CDR3: CASSQDRGRMDRENEKLFF. In DNA, the CDR3 is TGCGCCAGCAGCCAAGATCGCGGGAGGATGGACAGAGAAAATGAAAAACTGTTTTTT.

The rearrangement links TRBV7-2 to TRBJ1-2; TRBD1 is a possible D gene (6 bases). Deletions cut 2 bases from V and 3 bases from J, with 16 bases between. Germline values: CDR1 SGHTA, CDR2 FQGNSA. The CDR3 sequence is 16 residues long. CDR3 amino acids: CASSLSGRPGDYGYTF. CDR3 coding DNA: TGTGCCAGCAGCTTATCGGGCCGGCCAGGGGACTATGGCTACACCTTC.

CDR3 region: CATSREANTEAFF. CDR3 nucleotides: TGTGCCACCAGCAGAGAGGCGAACACTGAAGCTTTCTTT. The rearrangement links TRBV15 to TRBJ1-1; unclear D gene. The germline V gene has CDR1 LNHNV and CDR2 YYDKDF (reference sequence). The germline V and J ends were trimmed by 0 bases and 1 base, with 3 bases remaining between them. The CDR3 extends over 13 amino acids.

The genes are TRBV6-6 and TRBJ2-3; 8 nucleotides align to TRBD1. Germline V gene sequence: CDR1 MNHNY, CDR2 SVGAGI (reference sequence). The junction had 6 bases not matched to a gene; V was cut back by 2 bases and J by 2 bases. This CDR3 contains 16 residues. CDR3 in DNA: TGTGCCAGCAGTTACGTGCAGGGGGCAGCCACAGATACGCAGTATTTT. Translating it yields CASSYVQGAATDTQYF.

The chain recombines TRBV5-1 with TRBJ1-1, with no clear D. V lost 0 bases to trimming and J lost 4 bases, with 7 bases between them. The germline gives CDR1 SGHRS, CDR2 YFSETQ. The CDR3 extends over 13 amino acids. In DNA form, the CDR3 reads TGCGCCAGCAGCTTGGACCCGGGCACTGAAGCTTTCTTT. It translates to CASSLDPGTEAFF.

This chain joins TRBV6-2 or TRBV6-3 and TRBJ1-4, with a weak D call TRBD1 (6 bases). The V end was cut by 2 bases, the J end by 8 bases, with 12 bases between. The CDR3 is made up of 14 amino acids. From germline, CDR1 is MNHEY and CDR2 SVGEGT. CDR3: CASSYGGAGEKLFF. The CDR3 DNA sequence: TGTGCCAGCAGTTACGGGGGGGCCGGGGAAAAACTGTTTTTT.

Comments on this clone: One end of the junction does not line up with germline, which may come from a read error. The V and J genes are TRBV7-2 and TRBJ1-2; TRBD1 aligns across 8 bases. Germline assignment: CDR1 SGHTA and CDR2 FQGNSA. The CDR3 extends over 13 amino acids. In nucleotides, the CDR3 is TGTGCCAGCAGCTTAGCGGGGGATAGGACAGGGAACTTC. Protein sequence: CASSLAGDRTGNF.

The chain carries TRBV11-2 and TRBJ2-1; D call uncertain. Germline-derived CDR1 and CDR2 are SGHAT and FQNNGV. The CDR3 runs 12 residues. V gave up 7 bases and J gave up 5 bases, with 9 bases separating them. The CDR3 loop is CASTPTDNEQFF. The CDR3 DNA reads TGTGCCAGCACCCCGACTGACAATGAGCAGTTCTTC.

This clone was found once. V and J are TRBV2 and TRBJ1-2; TRBD1 matches at 7 bases. The V gene's germline CDR1 is SNHLY and CDR2 FYNNEI. The CDR3 spans 15 residues. With V trimmed by 6 bases and J by 8 bases, 15 bases remained unmatched. Written as DNA, the CDR3 is TGTGCCAGCAGCGGGACAGACACCCTTGGCGGGGGCTACACCTTC. It translates to CASSGTDTLGGGYTF.

CDR3 sequence reads: CASSYDRGHEQFF. The CDR3 DNA reads as TGTGCCAGCAGTTACGACAGGGGGCATGAGCAGTTCTTC. The chain uses TRBV6-5 and TRBJ2-1; 10 nucleotides line up with TRBD1. The germline gives CDR1 MNHEY, CDR2 SVGAGI. The CDR3 is 13 residues long. After removal of 2 bases from V and 8 bases from J, the junction contained 0 bases not matched to a gene.

The chain is built from TRBV11-2 and TRBJ2-1, with D maybe TRBD1 (5 bases). CDR3 length equals 13 residues. CDR1 is SGHAT and CDR2 is FQNNGV in the germline V gene. V lost 5 bases and J 9 bases, leaving 14 bases between the germline ends. The CDR3 reads CASSPTAGREQFF. CDR3 bases: TGTGCCAGCAGCCCGACGGCAGGGCGTGAGCAGTTCTTC.

The V call is TRBV3-1 (or the pseudogene TRBV3-2), the J call TRBJ1-1; D may be TRBD1 (6 bases). V was clipped by 4 bases and J by 0 bases, with 9 bases between them. This CDR3 has 14 residues. Germline assignment: CDR1 LGHDT and CDR2 YNNKEL (reference sequence). Here the CDR3 DNA reads TGTGCCAGCAGCCTGGACAGCCTGAACACTGAAGCTTTCTTT. Protein: CASSLDSLNTEAFF.

This sequence joins TRBV29-1 and TRBJ1-2; D may be TRBD1 (6 bases). This CDR3 region has 14 residues. Germline V gene sequence: CDR1 SQVTM, CDR2 ANQGSEA. The V and J ends lost 3 bases and 1 base respectively, with 12 bases between them. CDR3 nucleotide sequence: TGCAGCGTTGAGCTGGACAGCCATAACTATGGCTACACCTTC. Translating it yields CSVELDSHNYGYTF. The full variable domain, rest sourced from reference TRBV29-1 and TRBJ1-2, is SAVISQKPSRDICQRGTSLTIQCQVDSQVTMMFWYRQQPGQSLTLIATANQGSEATYESGFVIDKFPISRPNLTFSTLTVSNMSPEDSSIYLCSVELDSHNYGYTFGSGTRLTVV.